This TCR beta chain is from a study of cytomegalovirus exposure and HLA in healthy donors. The PCR ran on 60 Vbeta and 13 Jbeta primers. The repertoire was sequenced with immunoSEQ multiplex PCR; TCRdb's copy has only in-frame clones and lacks some. The sample holds 80,000 or so clones; over 60% are singletons and the top ten take over 8.5%. With regard to this clone: Antigen specificity is unknown.

General observations from the study: Later analysis suggested most CMV-associated TCR beta chains were HLA-restricted. Common viral pathogens seemed, in a later analysis, to connect with several of the most significant clusters.

In germline, CDR1 is SGHRS, CDR2 YFSETQ. V gave up 7 bases and J gave up 6 bases, with 16 bases separating them. The CDR3 is 13 amino acids. As for the donors, each was a healthy bone marrow donor. Source material: PBMCs. This receptor was identified in a woman aged 40-49 years in good health and CMV-seropositive. This sequence joins TRBV5-1 and TRBJ1-1; D perhaps matches TRBD1 (5 bases). The CDR3 nucleotides read TGCGCCAGCGCGGGGGGGACGGGGGCTGAAGCTTTCTTT. Protein sequence: CASAGGTGAEAFF. The complete variable domain, with remaining parts taken from reference TRBV5-1 and TRBJ1-1, reads KAGVTQTPRYLIKTRGQQVTLSCSPISGHRSVSWYQQTPGQGLQFLFEYFSETQRNKGNFPGRFSGRQFSNSRSEMNVSTLELGDSALYLCASAGGTGAEAFFGQGTRLTVV.